Listed here are 13 T cell receptor beta chains from one sample, sequenced in a study of cytomegalovirus exposure and HLA in healthy donors. Vbeta (60) and Jbeta (13) primers were used in the PCR. Method: immunoSEQ multiplex PCR; TCRdb's copy keeps in-frame clones and lacks some. The profile shows under 200,000 clones, 70% to 80% of them singletons. Sequencing used PBMCs. The receptor set was obtained from a woman aged 25 to 45 in good health and CMV-seropositive.

The chain couples TRBV2 to TRBJ2-7, with TRBD2 matching 7 bases. Germline-derived CDR1 and CDR2 are SNHLY and FYNNEI. This CDR3 has 15 amino acids. The V gene end was trimmed by 6 bases and the J gene end by 5 bases; junction bases not matched to a gene: 13. The CDR3 sequence is CASSYGGDSSDEQYF. CDR3 in DNA: TGTGCCAGCAGCTATGGGGGGGATAGTAGCGACGAGCAGTACTTC.

The chain joins TRBV11-2 to TRBJ1-2, with D perhaps TRBD1 (6 bases). Germline assignment: CDR1 SGHAT and CDR2 FQNNGV. The CDR3 sequence is 12 residues long. The V and J ends lost 1 base and 8 bases respectively, with 8 bases between them. The CDR3 nucleotides are TGTGCCAGCAGCTTAGCAGGGGTCGGCTACACCTTC. This gives the protein CASSLAGVGYTF.

The chain joins TRBV6-4 to TRBJ2-4; 8 nucleotides line up with TRBD1. After removal of 8 bases from V and 1 base from J, the junction contained 7 bases not matched to a gene. The V gene's germline CDR1 is MRHNA and CDR2 SNTAGT. The CDR3 sequence is 15 residues long. CDR3 coding DNA: TGTGCCAGCGGGTGGACAGGGACGGCCAAAAACATTCAGTACTTC. Translated, it gives CASGWTGTAKNIQYF.

The chain is built from TRBV6-6 and TRBJ2-1; 7 bases match TRBD2. The trim removed 7 bases at V and 6 bases at J, leaving 12 bases unmatched. Germline V gives CDR1 MNHNY, CDR2 SVGAGI (reference sequence). The CDR3 has 15 residues. The CDR3 DNA follows: TGTGCCAGCACCTTTGGGCTAGCGGAATTCAATGAGCAGTTCTTC. This sequence encodes CASTFGLAEFNEQFF.

The genes are TRBV10-1 and TRBJ1-4, with D possibly matching TRBD1 (5 bases). The CDR3 runs to 16 residues. Trimming removed 2 bases at V and 0 bases at J, with 10 bases between. Per germline, CDR1 WNHNN and CDR2 SYGVQD (reference sequence). CDR3 loop: CASSEGREPTNEKLFF. CDR3 coding DNA: TGCGCCAGCAGTGAGGGCAGGGAACCAACTAATGAAAAACTGTTTTTT.

This clone occurred once. The chain has TRBV7-9 and TRBJ1-4, with 7 bases lining up with TRBD1. This CDR3 is built from 15 residues. With V trimmed by 5 bases and J by 4 bases, 7 bases remained unmatched. Germline CDR1 SEHNR, CDR2 FQNEAQ (reference sequence). The CDR3 here is CASSPGGGSNEKLFF. The CDR3 DNA reads as TGTGCCAGCAGCCCAGGGGGAGGAAGTAATGAAAAACTGTTTTTT.

J is TRBJ1-1 and V is TRBV11-2; 8 bases map to TRBD1. The trim removed 0 bases at V and 3 bases at J, leaving 3 bases unmatched. Looked up from germline, CDR1 is SGHAT and CDR2 is FQNNGV. The CDR3 sequence is 15 residues long. CDR3 loop: CASSLDRGPYTEAFF. The CDR3 coding sequence is TGTGCCAGCAGCTTAGACAGGGGGCCATACACTGAAGCTTTCTTT.

In nucleotides, the CDR3 is TGCGCCAGCAGCCACCGAGTGATAGCCAAAAACATTCAGTACTTC. It codes for CASSHRVIAKNIQYF. The chain uses TRBV4-3 and TRBJ2-4; D ambiguous. Per germline, CDR1 LGHNA and CDR2 YSLEER. Deletions cut 3 bases from V and 0 bases from J, with 9 bases between. The CDR3 contains 15 residues.

The CDR3 here is CAISGGGLAGGLKQYF. In DNA form, the CDR3 reads TGTGCCATCAGTGGGGGGGGACTAGCGGGAGGGTTGAAGCAGTACTTC. The V and J genes are TRBV10-3 and TRBJ2-7; 16 nucleotides match TRBD2. CDR3 size: 16 residues. V trimming: 4 bases; J trimming: 8 bases; junction bases outside the gene matches: 8. Germline CDR1 reads ENHRY; CDR2 reads SYGVKD.

CDR3: CASSFQYRGRVANYGYTF. DNA of the CDR3: TGTGCCAGCAGCTTCCAATACAGGGGGCGTGTAGCTAACTATGGCTACACCTTC. The V call is TRBV7-8, the J call TRBJ1-2; 9 positions agree with TRBD1. From germline, CDR1 is SGHVS and CDR2 FQNEAQ. V shed 3 bases and J 0 bases; nucleotides not matched to a gene: 11. This CDR3 is built from 18 residues.

V usage is TRBV5-1 and J usage is TRBJ2-7; D is perhaps TRBD2 (6 bases). This CDR3 spans 15 amino acids. Trimming pared 4 bases from V and 4 bases from J, leaving 18 bases between. CDR1 is SGHRS, CDR2 YFSETQ, per germline. CDR3 region: CASSPGVGGLYEQYF. Written as DNA, the CDR3 is TGCGCCAGCAGCCCCGGGGTAGGAGGGCTATACGAGCAGTACTTC. The full variable domain, with the rest looked up from reference TRBV5-1 and TRBJ2-7, is KAGVTQTPRYLIKTRGQQVTLSCSPISGHRSVSWYQQTPGQGLQFLFEYFSETQRNKGNFPGRFSGRQFSNSRSEMNVSTLELGDSALYLCASSPGVGGLYEQYFGPGTRLTVT.

The J gene is TRBJ1-5, the V gene TRBV27, with 9 nucleotides matching TRBD1. Germline V gene sequence: CDR1 MNHEY, CDR2 SMNVEV (reference sequence). CDR3 size: 17 residues. The V segment lost 5 bases and the J segment 7 bases; nucleotides outside the gene matches: 15. The CDR3 region is CASSPSLWTGVPQPQHF. The CDR3 nucleotides are TGTGCCAGCAGTCCATCACTTTGGACAGGGGTCCCCCAGCCCCAGCATTTT.

A few counts support this clone. V gene TRBV6-6 combines with J gene TRBJ1-1; no clear D. Trimming left V 5 bases short and J 2 bases short, with 3 bases between. Germline V CDR1 and CDR2: MNHNY, SVGAGI (reference sequence). The CDR3 length is 11 residues. The CDR3 sequence is CASSPNTEAFF. In nucleotides, the CDR3 is TGTGCCAGCAGTCCAAACACTGAAGCTTTCTTT.